The 9 T cell receptor beta chains given below trace back to one sample, sequenced in a study of beta chain features in type 1 diabetes. Study findings and constraints: Within each of all four CD4+ subsets, Type 1 diabetes patients had TCRB CDR3s that were moderately but significantly shorter.

For these receptors, no antigen is known. Expressed TCRB transcripts were sequenced, since all the RNA that had been isolated was reverse transcribed. Clones were sequenced by immunoSEQ multiplex PCR, and TCRdb holds only the in-frame ones, with some missing. The table lists approximately 600,000 clones, approximately 13% of them singletons. The sequenced sample consisted of naive CD4+ T cells from blood. All receptors come from a man aged 30-40 years with type 1 diabetes.

The table lists this clone with a few counts. J is TRBJ1-2 and V is TRBV6-5; D unresolved. Germline V lookup: CDR1 MNHEY, CDR2 SVGAGI. Trimming shortened V by 2 bases and J by 2 bases, and 9 bases separated the two germline ends. This CDR3 contains 14 residues. The CDR3 protein is CASSYTDKNYGYTF. CDR3 coding DNA: TGTGCCAGCAGTTACACCGACAAGAACTATGGCTACACCTTC.

A word on this clone: Within the sample, other DNA sequences also encode this same CDR3. The rearrangement uses TRBV5-1 and TRBJ1-1; the D is unclear. Per the germline V gene, CDR1 is SGHRS and CDR2 is YFSETQ. The ends were cut back, 4 bases at V and 1 base at J, with 11 bases in the middle. The CDR3 loop spans 14 amino acids. The CDR3 loop reads CASSLRTGNTEAFF. CDR3 coding DNA: TGCGCCAGCAGCCTGAGGACGGGGAACACTGAAGCTTTCTTT.

This clone was counted between two and nine times. The V gene is TRBV10-3, the J gene TRBJ1-4; TRBD1 is a possible D gene (6 bases). Trimming removed 6 bases at V and 3 bases at J, with 11 bases between. The CDR3 contains 14 residues. Germline V gives CDR1 ENHRY, CDR2 SYGVKD. The CDR3 coding sequence is TGTGCCATCAGCCAAGGGGGGGCTAATGAAAAACTGTTTTTT. Protein: CAISQGGANEKLFF.

V gene TRBV6-1 combines with J gene TRBJ1-2; D is unclear. Germline lookup yields CDR1 MNHNS and CDR2 SASEGT. CDR3 length: 13 amino acids. Trimming took 5 bases from V and 6 from J, leaving 13 bases between them. The CDR3 DNA is TGTGCCAGCAGTCCACGACTTAAGGATGGCTACACCTTC. Its protein product is CASSPRLKDGYTF.

This clone has only a few counts. V is TRBV7-2 and J is TRBJ1-4; D gene ambiguous. Germline lookup yields CDR1 SGHTA and CDR2 FQGNSA. The CDR3 runs to 13 residues. Deletions cut 5 bases from V and 5 bases from J, with 9 bases between. The CDR3: CASSPRLNEKLFF. CDR3 sequence (DNA): TGTGCCAGCAGCCCCCGGCTCAATGAAAAACTGTTTTTT.

This clone was observed a handful of times. This CDR3 is also generated by other DNA sequences in the sample. This sequence joins TRBV5-1 and TRBJ2-7; TRBD1 is a possible D gene (6 bases). Trimming took off 2 bases at V and 1 base at J, with 7 bases between the two ends. The CDR3 consists of 13 residues. Germline V CDR1 and CDR2: SGHRS, YFSETQ. CDR3 loop: CASSFDRSYEQYF. The CDR3 region has the DNA TGCGCCAGCAGCTTCGACAGGTCCTACGAGCAGTACTTC. Full variable domain (outside the CDR3, taken from reference TRBV5-1 and TRBJ2-7): KAGVTQTPRYLIKTRGQQVTLSCSPISGHRSVSWYQQTPGQGLQFLFEYFSETQRNKGNFPGRFSGRQFSNSRSEMNVSTLELGDSALYLCASSFDRSYEQYFGPGTRLTVT.

This clone has only a few counts. The chain recombines TRBV6-1 with TRBJ2-7, with TRBD1 matching 8 bases. There are 16 residues in the CDR3. Germline trimming cut 1 base from V and 1 base from J; bases unmatched to any gene: 6. CDR1 and CDR2 from the germline V gene are MNHNS and SASEGT. The CDR3 is CASSEVLTGGSYEQYF. DNA of the CDR3: TGTGCCAGCAGTGAAGTTTTAACAGGGGGATCCTACGAGCAGTACTTC.

There are a few counts of this clone. The V and J genes are TRBV2 and TRBJ1-2, with D maybe TRBD1 (6 bases). The CDR3 covers 15 residues. The V gene's germline CDR1 is SNHLY and CDR2 FYNNEI. V was pared by 6 bases and J by 0 bases, with 14 bases between. The CDR3 coding sequence is TGTGCCAGCAGACGAGGCGGACAGCCTAACTATGGCTACACCTTC. This encodes CASRRGGQPNYGYTF.

This clone was observed a few times. This chain joins TRBV18 and TRBJ1-5; D call uncertain. Germline CDR1 and CDR2: KGHSH and LQKENI. The CDR3 covers 15 residues. V dropped 3 bases and J dropped 2 bases, with 11 bases sitting between them. Here the CDR3 DNA reads TGTGCCAGCTCACCTTCGCCTGGGGGCAATCAGCCCCAGCATTTT. This encodes CASSPSPGGNQPQHF. The entire variable domain, with the rest obtained from reference TRBV18 and TRBJ1-5, is as follows: NAGVMQNPRHLVRRRGQEARLRCSPMKGHSHVYWYRQLPEEGLKFMVYLQKENIIDESGMPKERFSAEFPKEGPSILRIQQVVRGDSAAYFCASSPSPGGNQPQHFGDGTRLSIL.